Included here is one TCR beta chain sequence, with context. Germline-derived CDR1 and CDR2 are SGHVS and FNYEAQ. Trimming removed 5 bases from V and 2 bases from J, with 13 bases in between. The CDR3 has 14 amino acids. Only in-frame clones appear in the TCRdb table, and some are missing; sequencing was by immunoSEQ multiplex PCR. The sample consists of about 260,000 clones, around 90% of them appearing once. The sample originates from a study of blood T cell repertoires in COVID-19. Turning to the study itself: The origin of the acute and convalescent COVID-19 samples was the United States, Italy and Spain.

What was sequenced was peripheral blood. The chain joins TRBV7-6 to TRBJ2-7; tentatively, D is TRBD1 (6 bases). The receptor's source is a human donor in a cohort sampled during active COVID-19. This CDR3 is CASSPTGTPYEQYF. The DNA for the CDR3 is TGTGCCAGCAGCCCGACAGGAACCCCCTACGAGCAGTACTTC.